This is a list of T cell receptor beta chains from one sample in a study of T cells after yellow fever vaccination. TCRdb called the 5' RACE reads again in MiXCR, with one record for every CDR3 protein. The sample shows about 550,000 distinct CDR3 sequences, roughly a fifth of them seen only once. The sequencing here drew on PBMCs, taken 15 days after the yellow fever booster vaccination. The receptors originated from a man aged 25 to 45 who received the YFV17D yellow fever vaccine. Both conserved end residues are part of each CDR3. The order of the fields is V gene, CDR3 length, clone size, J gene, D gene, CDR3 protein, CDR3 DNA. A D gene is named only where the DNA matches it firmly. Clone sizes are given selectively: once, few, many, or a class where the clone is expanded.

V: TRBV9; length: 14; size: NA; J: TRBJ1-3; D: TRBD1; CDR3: CASSETGAGNTIYF; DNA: TGTGCCAGCAGCGAAACAGGGGCTGGAAACACCATATATTTT
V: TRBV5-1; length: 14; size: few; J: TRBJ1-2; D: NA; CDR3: CASSPGGQTYGYTF; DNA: TGCGCCAGCAGCCCGGGGGGTCAGACATATGGCTACACCTTC
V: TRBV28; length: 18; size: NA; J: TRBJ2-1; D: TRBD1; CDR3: CASISPGARQGSYNEQFF; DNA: TGTGCCAGCATTTCCCCTGGGGCCCGACAGGGTTCGTACAATGAGCAGTTCTTC
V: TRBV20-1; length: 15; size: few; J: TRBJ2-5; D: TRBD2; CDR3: CSASPRTSGRETQYF; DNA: TGCAGTGCTAGTCCTAGGACTAGCGGGAGGGAGACCCAGTACTTC
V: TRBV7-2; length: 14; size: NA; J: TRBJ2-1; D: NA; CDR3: CASSLTTGGNEQFF; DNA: TGTGCCAGCAGCTTAACGACCGGGGGAAATGAGCAGTTCTTC
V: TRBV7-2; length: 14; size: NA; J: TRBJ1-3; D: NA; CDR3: CASNPTGSGNTIYF; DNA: TGTGCCAGCAACCCAACAGGGTCTGGAAACACCATATATTTT
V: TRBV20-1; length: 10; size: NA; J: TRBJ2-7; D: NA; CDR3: CSAKGYEQYF; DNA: TGCAGTGCTAAGGGGTACGAGCAGTACTTC
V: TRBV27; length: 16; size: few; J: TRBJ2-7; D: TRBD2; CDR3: CASSEGRLAGGYEQYF; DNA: TGTGCCAGCAGCGAGGGGCGACTAGCGGGAGGTTACGAGCAGTACTTC
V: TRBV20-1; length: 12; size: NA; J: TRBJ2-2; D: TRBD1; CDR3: CSADRARGELFF; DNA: TGCAGTGCTGACAGGGCGCGCGGGGAGCTGTTTTTT
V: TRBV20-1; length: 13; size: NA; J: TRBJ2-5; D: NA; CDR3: CSAYLGFQETQYF; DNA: TGCAGTGCTTACCTAGGATTCCAAGAGACCCAGTACTTC
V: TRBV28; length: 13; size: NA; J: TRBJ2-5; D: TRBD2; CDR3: CASSSREGETQYF; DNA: TGTGCCAGCAGTTCGAGGGAGGGAGAGACCCAGTACTTC
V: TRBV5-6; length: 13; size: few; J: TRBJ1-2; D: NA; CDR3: CASSLEAPGGYTF; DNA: TGTGCCAGCAGCTTGGAAGCCCCTGGGGGCTACACCTTC
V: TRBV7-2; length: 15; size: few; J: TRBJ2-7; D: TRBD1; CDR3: CASSQSAGTDYEQYF; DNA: TGTGCCAGCAGCCAAAGCGCCGGGACAGATTACGAGCAGTACTTC
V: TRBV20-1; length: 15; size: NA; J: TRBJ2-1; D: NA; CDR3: CSARDAAGGMAEQFF; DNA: TGCAGTGCTAGAGATGCAGCGGGTGGTATGGCTGAGCAGTTCTTC
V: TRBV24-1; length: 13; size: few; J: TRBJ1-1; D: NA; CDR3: CATSDFGGGEAFF; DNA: TGTGCCACCAGTGATTTCGGGGGGGGTGAAGCTTTCTTT
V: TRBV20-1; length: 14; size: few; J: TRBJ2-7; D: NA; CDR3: CSASPPRDSYEQYF; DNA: TGCAGTGCTAGCCCGCCGCGGGACTCCTACGAGCAGTACTTC
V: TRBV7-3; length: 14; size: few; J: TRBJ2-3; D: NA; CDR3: CASSLRSPIDTQYF; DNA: TGTGCCAGCAGCTTAAGATCCCCCATAGATACGCAGTATTTT
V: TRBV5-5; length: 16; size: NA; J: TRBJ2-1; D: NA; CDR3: CASSLLSTNSYNEQFF; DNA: TGTGCCAGCAGCTTGTTGAGTACAAACTCCTACAATGAGCAGTTCTTC
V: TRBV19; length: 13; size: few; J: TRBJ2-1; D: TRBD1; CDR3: CASSWTGDDEQFF; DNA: TGTGCCAGTAGCTGGACAGGAGACGATGAGCAGTTCTTC
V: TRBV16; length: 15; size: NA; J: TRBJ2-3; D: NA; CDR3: CASSRTGDSTDTQYF; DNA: TGTGCCAGCAGCAGGACCGGAGATAGCACAGATACGCAGTATTTT
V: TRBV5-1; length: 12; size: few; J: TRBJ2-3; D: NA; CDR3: CASAAVSDTQYF; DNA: TGCGCCAGCGCCGCAGTCTCAGATACGCAGTATTTT
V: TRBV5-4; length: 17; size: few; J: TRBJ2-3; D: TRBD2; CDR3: CASSLTSGIPPADTQYF; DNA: TGTGCCAGCAGCTTGACTAGCGGGATTCCGCCGGCAGATACGCAGTATTTT
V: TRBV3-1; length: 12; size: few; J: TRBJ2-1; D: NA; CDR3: CASSQELARQFF; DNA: TGTGCCAGCAGCCAAGAACTGGCCCGGCAGTTCTTC
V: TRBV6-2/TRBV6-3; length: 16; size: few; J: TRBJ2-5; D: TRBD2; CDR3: CASSYSASGRQETQYF; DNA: TGTGCCAGCAGTTACTCGGCTAGCGGACGACAAGAGACCCAGTACTTC
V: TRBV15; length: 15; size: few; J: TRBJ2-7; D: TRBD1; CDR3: CATSVARDRDYEQYF; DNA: TGTGCCACCAGCGTCGCGAGGGACAGGGACTACGAGCAGTACTTC
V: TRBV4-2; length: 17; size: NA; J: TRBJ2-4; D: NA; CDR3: CASSQEWQGLLGGIQYF; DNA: TGTGCCAGCAGCCAAGAGTGGCAGGGGTTATTGGGGGGCATTCAGTACTTC
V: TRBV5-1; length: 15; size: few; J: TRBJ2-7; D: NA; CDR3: CASSLQGDTSYEQYF; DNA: TGCGCCAGCAGCCTACAAGGGGACACCTCCTACGAGCAGTACTTC
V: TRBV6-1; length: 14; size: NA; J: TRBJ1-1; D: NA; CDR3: CASSAITAYTEAFF; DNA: TGTGCCAGCAGTGCCATCACAGCCTACACTGAAGCTTTCTTT
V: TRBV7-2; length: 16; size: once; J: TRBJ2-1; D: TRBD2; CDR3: CASSLPSGRSSNEQFF; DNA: TGTGCCAGCAGCTTACCCAGCGGGAGGAGCAGTAATGAGCAGTTCTTC
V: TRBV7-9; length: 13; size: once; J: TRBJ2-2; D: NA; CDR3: CASSFSPPGELFF; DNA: TGTGCCAGCAGCTTTTCACCCCCCGGGGAGCTGTTTTTT
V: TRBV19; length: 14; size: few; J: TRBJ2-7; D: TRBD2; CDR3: CASSRAGKVYEQYF; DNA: TGTGCCAGTAGTCGAGCGGGAAAGGTTTACGAGCAGTACTTC